The 23 T cell receptor beta chains in this list originate from one sample, sequenced in a study of T cell repertoires in cytomegalovirus infection. MiXCR, run by TCRdb on the reads, gives a single entry per CDR3 protein. Of approximately 500,000 distinct CDR3 sequences listed, 33% are singletons. Their recognized antigens are unknown. The specimen was cultured PBMCs, collected from culture after CMV antigen stimulation. Receptor source: a human donor in good health (CMV status not recorded). Some clones in this sample may be carry-over from other donors' samples.

CDR3 loop: CASRPGTGFYGYTF. The CDR3 region has the DNA TGTGCCAGTAGACCGGGAACAGGGTTTTATGGCTACACCTTC. The chain couples TRBV19 to TRBJ1-2, with D possibly TRBD1 on 6 matching bases. V lost 6 bases, J lost 5 bases, and 16 bases lay in between. Looked up from germline, CDR1 is LNHDA and CDR2 is SQIVND (reference sequence). This CDR3 region has 14 residues.

The V and J genes are TRBV7-2 and TRBJ2-2; D may be TRBD2 (7 bases). Germline V lookup: CDR1 SGHTA, CDR2 FQGNSA. V lost 7 bases to trimming and J lost 5 bases, with 14 bases between them. This CDR3 has 14 residues. The CDR3 bases are TGTGCCAGCACCTCCAAGGGGGGGACCGGGGAGCTGTTTTTT. Translation gives CASTSKGGTGELFF.

This clonotype was detected many times. This chain links TRBV7-3 with TRBJ2-1; TRBD2 matches 7 bases. This CDR3 is built from 16 residues. Germline V CDR1 and CDR2: SGHTA, FQGTGA. The junction had 13 bases not matched to a gene; V was cut back by 7 bases and J by 4 bases. In nucleotides, the CDR3 is TGTGCCAGCATCACCTTTCCCAGCGGGGAGTACAATGAGCAGTTCTTC. It specifies CASITFPSGEYNEQFF.

For this clonotype: Being one base from a much bigger clone, this may be a read error. The chain joins TRBV19 to TRBJ1-2, with TRBD1 identical over 8 bases. The CDR3 extends over 15 amino acids. Germline V lookup: CDR1 LNHDA, CDR2 SQIVND (reference sequence). The CDR3, as DNA: TGTGCCAGAAGTATCTTTCGGGACAGGACCTATGGCTACACCTTC. Translated, it gives CARSIFRDRTYGYTF.

The chain links TRBV25-1 to TRBJ1-5, with unresolved D. CDR1 and CDR2 from the germline V gene are MGHDK and SYGVNS. V was pared by 1 base and J by 3 bases, with 4 bases between. The CDR3 is 13 residues long. CDR3 loop: CASSELDNQPQHF. Written as DNA, the CDR3 is TGTGCCAGCAGTGAATTGGACAATCAGCCCCAGCATTTT.

This clonotype was counted only a few times. V is TRBV7-2 and J is TRBJ1-5; D is perhaps TRBD1 (5 bases). With 2 bases removed from V and 0 bases from J, the gap between germline ends came to 14 bases. The CDR3 loop spans 17 amino acids. Germline loops: CDR1 SGHTA, CDR2 FQGNSA. For the CDR3, the DNA is TGTGCCAGCAGCTTAAAAGGATCCGGGGGTAGCAATCAGCCCCAGCATTTT. Translating gives CASSLKGSGGSNQPQHF.

This chain joins TRBV19 and TRBJ2-1; 7 bases align to TRBD1. J was trimmed by 4 bases and V by 6 bases; bases with no gene match: 9. The CDR3 has 15 amino acids. Looked up from germline, CDR1 is LNHDA and CDR2 is SQIVND (reference sequence). The CDR3 is CASSRSGTEYNEQFF. DNA for the CDR3: TGTGCCAGTAGCCGATCCGGGACAGAGTACAATGAGCAGTTCTTC. Based on the CDR3 plus reference TRBV19 and TRBJ2-1, the full variable domain is DGGITQSPKYLFRKEGQNVTLSCEQNLNHDAMYWYRQDPGQGLRLIYYSQIVNDFQKGDIAEGYSVSREKKESFPLTVTSAQKNPTAFYLCASSRSGTEYNEQFFGPGTRLTVL.

This clonotype appeared a single time. The V call is TRBV4-1, the J call TRBJ2-4; D gene uncertain. The CDR3 is made up of 14 amino acids. Looked up from germline, CDR1 is MGHRA and CDR2 is YSYEKL. Trimming cost V 5 bases and J 3 bases, with 11 bases left between them. The DNA of the CDR3 is TGCGCCAGCAGCGGTGTTACTTACAAAAACATTCAGTACTTC. Translation gives CASSGVTYKNIQYF.

In this sample, this clonotype turned up many times. The rearrangement uses TRBV7-8 and TRBJ2-5; 10 bases fit TRBD1. This CDR3 has 15 amino acids. Germline V gene lookup returns CDR1 SGHVS and CDR2 FQNEAQ. V gave up 4 bases and J gave up 5 bases; unmatched junction bases: 7. The CDR3 loop reads CASSSTGTGDETQYF. In DNA form, the CDR3 reads TGTGCCAGCAGCTCAACTGGGACAGGGGACGAGACCCAGTACTTC. The entire variable domain, with the rest obtained from reference TRBV7-8 and TRBJ2-5, is as follows: GAGVSQSPRYKVAKRGQDVALRCDPISGHVSLFWYQQALGQGPEFLTYFQNEAQLDKSGLPSDRFFAERPEGSVSTLKIQRTQQEDSAVYLCASSSTGTGDETQYFGPGTRLLVL.

V usage is TRBV6-2 or TRBV6-3 and J usage is TRBJ2-5; D not resolved. Germline V lookup: CDR1 MNHEY, CDR2 SVGEGT. The length of the CDR3 is 13 residues. Trimming removed 4 bases from V and 7 bases from J, with 13 bases in between. This CDR3 reads CASSSPVTGTQYF. The DNA for the CDR3 is TGTGCCAGCAGTTCTCCGGTCACCGGGACCCAGTACTTC.

This rearrangement joins TRBV6-2 or TRBV6-3 to TRBJ2-7; TRBD2 matches 8 bases. The CDR3 sequence is 16 residues long. The V gene end was trimmed by 0 bases and the J gene end by 5 bases; junction bases not matched to a gene: 9. The germline V gene encodes CDR1 MNHEY and CDR2 SVGEGT. The CDR3 nucleotides read TGTGCCAGCAGTTACTCGTTCGGGAGGGCCGTCAACGAGCAGTACTTC. This sequence encodes CASSYSFGRAVNEQYF.

The chain employs TRBV7-9 and TRBJ2-3; 7 positions match TRBD1. The V and J ends lost 5 bases and 1 base, in that order; junction bases with no gene match: 6. This CDR3 has 15 amino acids. Looked up from germline, CDR1 is SEHNR and CDR2 is FQNEAQ (reference sequence). The CDR3: CASSPGTARTDTQYF. CDR3 nucleotide sequence: TGTGCCAGCAGCCCGGGGACAGCCCGCACAGATACGCAGTATTTT.

This clonotype was counted a few times. This chain joins TRBV10-3 and TRBJ1-6; unclear D gene. Deletions cut 2 bases from V and 13 bases from J, with 15 bases between. Germline-derived CDR1 and CDR2 are ENHRY and SYGVKD. The CDR3 spans 14 residues. CDR3 protein: CAISERPEPAPLHF. The CDR3 coding sequence is TGTGCCATCAGTGAGCGACCCGAGCCCGCGCCCCTCCACTTT.

This clonotype appeared a few times. This sequence joins TRBV7-9 and TRBJ2-1; D gene ambiguous. The CDR3 has 17 amino acids. In germline, CDR1 is SEHNR, CDR2 FQNEAQ (reference sequence). With 1 base removed from V and 2 bases from J, the gap between germline ends came to 15 bases. The CDR3 DNA reads as TGTGCCAGCAGCTTAGGACATAAGGGAATAACCTACAATGAGCAGTTCTTC. Protein sequence: CASSLGHKGITYNEQFF.

This chain uses TRBV20-1 with TRBJ2-7; D perhaps matches TRBD2 (5 bases). Between the trimmed V and J ends, which lost 0 bases and 1 base, there was a span of 13 bases. Germline V gives CDR1 DFQATT, CDR2 SNEGSKA (reference sequence). The CDR3 consists of 15 residues. The CDR3 loop reads CSARDLVRESYEQYF. The DNA of the CDR3 is TGCAGTGCTAGAGATTTAGTGAGGGAATCCTACGAGCAGTACTTC.

This clonotype came up many times. The rearrangement uses TRBV7-8 and TRBJ1-2, with 8 bases matching TRBD1. Trimming cost V 5 bases and J 8 bases; bases outside gene matches: 7. The CDR3 has 13 amino acids. CDR1 and CDR2 (germline): SGHVS, FQNEAQ. Here the CDR3 DNA reads TGTGCCAGCAGCCCGGACAGGGAGGGCGGCTACACCTTC. Its protein product is CASSPDREGGYTF.

The V gene is TRBV7-6, the J gene TRBJ1-4; 7 bases align to TRBD1. V shed 5 bases and J 15 bases; nucleotides not matched to a gene: 12. Germline values: CDR1 SGHVS, CDR2 FNYEAQ. This CDR3 region has 13 residues. The CDR3 protein is CASSPDRDGRMFF. The CDR3 DNA reads as TGTGCCAGCAGCCCAGACAGGGACGGTCGGATGTTTTTT.

The V and J genes are TRBV6-4 and TRBJ2-1; 7 nucleotides line up with TRBD2. Germline values: CDR1 MRHNA, CDR2 SNTAGT. V shed 3 bases, J shed 9 bases, and the junction held 14 bases outside the gene matches. The CDR3 consists of 16 residues. The CDR3 DNA is TGTGCCAGCAGTGAATCGGCGGGAGTGGGTCCGGGTGAGCAGTTCTTC. This encodes CASSESAGVGPGEQFF.

The V call is TRBV7-2, the J call TRBJ2-1, with TRBD1 as a possible D gene (5 bases). Germline V CDR1 and CDR2: SGHTA, FQGNSA. Trimming took 0 bases from V and 0 from J, leaving 12 bases between them. There are 17 residues in the CDR3. The CDR3 nucleotides are TGTGCCAGCAGCTTAGCGCCCCCCGACAGCTCCTACAATGAGCAGTTCTTC. Translation gives CASSLAPPDSSYNEQFF.

This clonotype was observed a few times. The CDR3 nucleotides are TGTGCCAGCAGTTACGATATCGGGCAGTACTTC. It is translated as CASSYDIGQYF. The rearrangement uses TRBV6-6 and TRBJ1-2; D is unclear. The DNA end lines up better with TRBJ2-7; the J call may be wrong. CDR1 and CDR2 (germline): MNHNY, SVGAGI (reference sequence). The CDR3 spans 11 residues.

The gene calls are TRBV2 and TRBJ1-2; D call uncertain. Germline V gene data show CDR1 as SNHLY and CDR2 as FYNNEI. The CDR3 has 11 amino acids. Trimming took 7 bases from V and 4 from J, leaving 7 bases between them. CDR3 sequence reads: CASIRPYGYTF. CDR3 DNA sequence: TGTGCCAGCATCCGACCCTATGGCTACACCTTC.

The chain links TRBV27 to TRBJ1-2, with D tentatively TRBD1 (5 bases). Germline CDR1 reads MNHEY; CDR2 reads SMNVEV (reference sequence). V lost 6 bases to trimming and J lost 9 bases, with 20 bases between them. The CDR3 runs 14 residues. The CDR3 protein is CASRGHDRLVSYTF. CDR3 nucleotides: TGTGCCAGCAGGGGGCATGATCGCTTAGTTAGCTACACCTTC.

The CDR3 spells CASRPLGQTYNEQFF. The CDR3 DNA reads as TGTGCCAGCAGACCCCTCGGGCAAACCTACAATGAGCAGTTCTTC. The chain uses TRBV9 and TRBJ2-1; D gene unclear. V lost 5 bases to trimming and J lost 2 bases, with 14 bases between them. Germline assignment: CDR1 SGDLS and CDR2 YYNGEE. This CDR3 has 15 amino acids. The full variable domain, rest sourced from reference TRBV9 and TRBJ2-1, is DSGVTQTPKHLITATGQRVTLRCSPRSGDLSVYWYQQSLDQGLQFLIQYYNGEERAKGNILERFSAQQFPDLHSELNLSSLELGDSALYFCASRPLGQTYNEQFFGPGTRLTVL.